This T cell receptor beta chain was found in a study of beta chain features in type 1 diabetes. Findings of the study overall: Type 1 diabetes patients showed a moderate but significant shortening of TCRB CDR3s in all four CD4+ subsets.

The CDR3 totals 13 residues. V lost 8 bases to trimming and J lost 7 bases, with 18 bases between them. CDR1 is MDHEN, CDR2 SYDVKM, per germline. The study reverse transcribed the entire isolated RNA, so it sequenced expressed TCRB transcripts. Method: immunoSEQ multiplex PCR; TCRdb's copy keeps in-frame clones and lacks some. The sample comprises 400,000 or so clones, about 10% of which are singletons, and 0.45% to 0.65% rests with the top ten. Note on this clone: The antigen remains undetermined.

The chain has TRBV28 and TRBJ2-7; D remains ambiguous. The specimen was central memory CD4+ T cells from blood. This sequence was found in a man aged 30 to 39 with type 1 diabetes. CDR3 loop: CASRVGLGSEQYF. As DNA, the CDR3 is TGTGCCAGCCGGGTGGGGTTGGGCTCGGAGCAGTACTTC. The variable domain in full, with the rest retrieved from reference TRBV28 and TRBJ2-7, is DVKVTQSSRYLVKRTGEKVFLECVQDMDHENMFWYRQDPGLGLRLIYFSYDVKMKEKGDIPEGYSVSREKKERFSLILESASTNQTSMYLCASRVGLGSEQYFGPGTRLTVT.